The clone carrying this TCR beta chain was picked up one time. Germline V gene lookup returns CDR1 SGHTA and CDR2 FQGTGA. Between the trimmed V and J ends, which lost 1 base and 3 bases, there was a span of 5 bases. The CDR3 is made up of 13 amino acids. The sample comes from a study of blood T cell repertoires in COVID-19. This table comes from immunoSEQ multiplex PCR, and its TCRdb copy is limited to in-frame clones, with some not included. The sample consists of approximately 230,000 clones, 88% of them appearing once. The sample was peripheral blood. This chain connects TRBV7-3 to TRBJ2-3; weak D call: TRBD1 (5 bases). This clonotype was obtained from an elderly man with acute or convalescent COVID-19. The CDR3 region has the DNA TGTGCCAGCAGCTTAAAGGGGACAGATACGCAGTATTTT. This sequence encodes CASSLKGTDTQYF.